The T cell receptor beta chain under discussion was sequenced for a study of metastatic and nonmetastatic thyroid tumors (dated by TCRdb to the early 2020s). In terms of the full investigation: For patients with malignant and with benign thyroid disease, the researchers compared repertoires between peripheral blood samples and tumor or nodule tissue samples. What the research found in general, with its limitations: In both blood and tumor samples, TCR beta diversity was reported to be significantly higher in malignant tumors than in benign nodules.

This clone was found many times. Its antigen specificity is not known. No much larger clone exists at a distance of one base, and base qualities are not known. Library preparation employed PCR. The sample was run on an Illumina HiSeq 4000. High-throughput sequencing was used to profile the CDR3 region of the TCR beta-chain in every patient. As for the authors' bioinformatics: The researchers built a classifier to tell apart papillary thyroid cancer patients with distant metastasis, based on CDR3 differences among clinicopathological groups. Repertoire diversity was assessed with the Shannon index, and tumor-blood repertoire similarity with the Morisita-Horn index. TCRdb reprocessing: public reads trimmed at Q25 with fastp, clones called with MiXCR, in-frame beta chains kept. Here the V and J calls rest on TCRdb's processing, not on the authors' analysis. A total of more than 25,000 clones appear in this sample, around 7% of them only once. Of the sample, roughly two fifths falls within the top ten clones.

A distance of 21 bases separates the germline ends of V and J, which lose 0 bases and 4 bases respectively. CDR1 is given as SGHAT and CDR2 as FQNNGV, both from the germline V gene. The CDR3, from cysteine to phenylalanine, totals 18 residues. The kept DNA is CDR3 alone, 54 bases in frame from the first base. No treatment had been received by any patient before thyroid surgery. Patient clinical samples collected from the early 2010s to the late 2010s were retrospectively analysed using T-cell receptor beta sequencing. This clonotype originated in a female donor with papillary thyroid cancer or a benign thyroid nodule (not recorded which). Some clones in this sample may be carry-over from other donors' samples. The chain was built from TRBV11-2 and TRBJ1-1; the D gene is possibly TRBD1, with 6 bases matching. The sequenced material came from blood. The CDR3 region has the sequence CASSLESSHYQGGTEAFF. At the DNA level, the sequence is TGTGCCAGCAGCTTAGAGTCCTCCCACTACCAAGGGGGCACTGAAGCTTTCTTT.